The source of this T cell receptor beta chain is a study of blood T cell repertoires in COVID-19. Study details: The analysed material was cDNA or gDNA that came from T cells, B-cell-depleted T cells, or PBMCs.

This clone was detected once. This CDR3 is 15 amino acids long. The V and J ends lost 4 bases and 1 base, in that order; junction bases with no gene match: 5. Looked up from germline, CDR1 is KGHSH and CDR2 is LQKENI. In the study's own analysis: The assay estimated nucleated cells by amplifying reference gene primers. Generated by immunoSEQ multiplex PCR, the TCRdb table keeps only in-frame clones and is missing some. From that table come the V and J calls and clone size; the DNA was used to work out D and trimming. The sample holds around 140,000 clones, approximately 82% seen once. This sequence joins TRBV18 and TRBJ1-1, with 8 bases identical to TRBD1. Sequencing input: peripheral blood. This receptor was taken from a man between 60 and 70 years old with active or convalescent COVID-19. Here the CDR3 reads CASSRVGQANTEAFF. In DNA form, the CDR3 reads TGTGCCAGCTCACGAGTGGGACAGGCGAACACTGAAGCTTTCTTT.